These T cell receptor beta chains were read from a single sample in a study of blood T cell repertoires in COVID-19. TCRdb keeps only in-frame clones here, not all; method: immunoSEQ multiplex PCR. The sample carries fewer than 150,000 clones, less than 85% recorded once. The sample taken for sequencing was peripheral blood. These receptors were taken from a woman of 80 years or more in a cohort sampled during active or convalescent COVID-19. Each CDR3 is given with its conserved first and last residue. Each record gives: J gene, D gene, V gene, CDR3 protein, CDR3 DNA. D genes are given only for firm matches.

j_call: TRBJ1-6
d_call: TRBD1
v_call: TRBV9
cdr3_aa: CASSVGRDRLGSPLHF
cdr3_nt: TGTGCCAGCAGCGTGGGGCGGGACAGGCTCGGGTCACCCCTCCACTTT

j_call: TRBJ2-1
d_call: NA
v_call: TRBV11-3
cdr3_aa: CASSRDFYNEQFF
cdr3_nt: TGTGCCAGCAGCAGGGACTTCTACAATGAGCAGTTCTTC

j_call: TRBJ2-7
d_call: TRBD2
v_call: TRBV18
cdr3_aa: CASSPPRGVIAYEQYF
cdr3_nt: TGTGCCAGCTCACCACCTCGGGGGGTGATTGCCTACGAGCAGTACTTC

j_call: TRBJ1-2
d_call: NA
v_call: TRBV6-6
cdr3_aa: CASSYSRQAYGYTF
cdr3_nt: TGTGCCAGCAGTTACTCGAGACAAGCATATGGCTACACCTTC

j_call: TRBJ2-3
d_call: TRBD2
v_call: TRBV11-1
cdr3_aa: CASSPGSGRSDTQYF
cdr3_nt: TGTGCCAGCAGCCCCGGTAGCGGGAGGTCAGATACGCAGTATTTT

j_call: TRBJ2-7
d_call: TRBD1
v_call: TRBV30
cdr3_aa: CAWSVGTGLLGEQYF
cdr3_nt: TGTGCCTGGAGTGTAGGGACAGGACTTCTCGGCGAGCAGTACTTC

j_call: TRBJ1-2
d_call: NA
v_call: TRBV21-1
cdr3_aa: CAIGTVYGYTF
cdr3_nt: TGTGCCATCGGGACAGTCTATGGCTACACCTTC

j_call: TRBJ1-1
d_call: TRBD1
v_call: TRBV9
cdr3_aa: CASSPDRGEAFF
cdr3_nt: TGTGCCAGCAGCCCGGACAGGGGTGAAGCTTTCTTT

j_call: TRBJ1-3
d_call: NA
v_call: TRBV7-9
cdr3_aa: CAIHQLGNTIYF
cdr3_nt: TGTGCCATACACCAACTCGGGAACACCATATATTTT

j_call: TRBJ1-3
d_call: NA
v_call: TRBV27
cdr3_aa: CASSRGSGNTIYF
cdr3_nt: TGTGCCAGCAGTCGAGGGTCTGGAAACACCATATATTTT